This T cell receptor (beta chain) was observed in a study of CD8 T cells in Susac syndrome. Each multiple sclerosis control was a treatment-naive patient with relapsing-remitting disease that was either stable or active. Through negative isolation, CD4+ and CD8+ T cells were obtained, while TEMRA cells were enriched using FACS. In regard to this clonotype: Its antigen is currently unknown.

Per the germline V gene, CDR1 is SGHAT and CDR2 is FQNNGV. This CDR3 region has 13 residues. V was shortened by 2 bases and J by 2 bases, with 7 bases between the two germline ends. With random hexamers, reverse transcription was performed on roughly 0.45 to 1 ug of RNA. Multiplex immunoSEQ PCR targeted 54 Vbeta and 13 Jbeta TCR beta segments. One entry per CDR3 protein results from TCRdb running MiXCR on the immunoSEQ multiplex PCR reads. The sample lists around 200,000 distinct CDR3 sequences, 95% occurring once. Whole-study results and caveats: As acknowledged by the study, its TCR sequencing and HLA analysis included a relatively small number of individuals.

Material for sequencing was CD4+ T cells from PBMCs. This TCR came from a human donor with multiple sclerosis. This sequence joins TRBV11-2 and TRBJ2-7; D remains unclear. CDR3 DNA sequence: TGTGCCAGCAGCTTAAATGGGGCCTACGAGCAGTACTTC. Residues: CASSLNGAYEQYF.